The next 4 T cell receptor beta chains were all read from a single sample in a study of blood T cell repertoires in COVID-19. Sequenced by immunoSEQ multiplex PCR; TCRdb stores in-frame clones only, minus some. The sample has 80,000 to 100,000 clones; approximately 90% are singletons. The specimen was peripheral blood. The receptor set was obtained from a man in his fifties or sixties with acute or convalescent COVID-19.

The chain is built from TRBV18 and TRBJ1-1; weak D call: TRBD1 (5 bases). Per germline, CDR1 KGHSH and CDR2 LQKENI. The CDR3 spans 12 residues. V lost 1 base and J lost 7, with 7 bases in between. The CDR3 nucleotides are TGTGCCAGCTCACCACTGCAGGGTGAAGCTTTCTTT. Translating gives CASSPLQGEAFF.

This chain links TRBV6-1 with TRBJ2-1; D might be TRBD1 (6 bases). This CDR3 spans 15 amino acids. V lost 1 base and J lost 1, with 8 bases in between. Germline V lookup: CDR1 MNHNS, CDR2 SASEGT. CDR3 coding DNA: TGTGCCAGCAGTGAAGGGACAGCTTCCTACAATGAGCAGTTCTTC. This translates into CASSEGTASYNEQFF.

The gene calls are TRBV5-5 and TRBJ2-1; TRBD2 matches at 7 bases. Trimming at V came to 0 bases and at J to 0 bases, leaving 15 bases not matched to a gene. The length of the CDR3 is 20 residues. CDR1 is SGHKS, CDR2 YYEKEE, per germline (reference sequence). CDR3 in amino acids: CASSLVGSSGRKSSYNEQFF. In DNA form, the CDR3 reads TGTGCCAGCAGCTTGGTGGGGTCTAGCGGACGAAAAAGCTCCTACAATGAGCAGTTCTTC.

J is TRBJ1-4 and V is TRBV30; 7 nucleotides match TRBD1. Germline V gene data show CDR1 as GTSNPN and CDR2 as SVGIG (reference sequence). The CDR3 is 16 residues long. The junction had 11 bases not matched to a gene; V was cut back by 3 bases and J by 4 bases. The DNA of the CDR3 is TGTGCCTGGAGAGCTCCTTGGGACAGCCTTAATGAAAAACTGTTTTTT. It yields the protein CAWRAPWDSLNEKLFF.